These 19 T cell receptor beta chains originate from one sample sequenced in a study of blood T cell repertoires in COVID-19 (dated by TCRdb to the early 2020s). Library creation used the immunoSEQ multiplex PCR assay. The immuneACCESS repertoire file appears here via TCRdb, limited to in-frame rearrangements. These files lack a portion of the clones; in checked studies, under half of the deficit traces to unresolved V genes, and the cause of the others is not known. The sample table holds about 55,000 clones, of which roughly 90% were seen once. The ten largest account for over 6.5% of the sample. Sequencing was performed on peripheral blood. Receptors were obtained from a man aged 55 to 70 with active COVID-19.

The CDR3 here is CASSFSAGAGTEAFF. The CDR3 nucleotides are TGTGCCAGCAGTTTTAGCGCGGGCGCGGGTACTGAAGCTTTCTTT. The chain couples TRBV28 to TRBJ1-1, with D unresolved. Germline V gene lookup returns CDR1 MDHEN and CDR2 SYDVKM. V was shortened by 3 bases and J by 5 bases, with 16 bases between the two germline ends. This CDR3 region has 15 residues.

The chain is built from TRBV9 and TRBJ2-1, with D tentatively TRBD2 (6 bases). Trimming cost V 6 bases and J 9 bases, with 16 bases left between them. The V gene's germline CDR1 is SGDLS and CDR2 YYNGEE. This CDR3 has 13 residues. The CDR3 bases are TGTGCCAGCAAGTCCCGGGAGAGAGGTGAGCAGTTCTTC. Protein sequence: CASKSRERGEQFF.

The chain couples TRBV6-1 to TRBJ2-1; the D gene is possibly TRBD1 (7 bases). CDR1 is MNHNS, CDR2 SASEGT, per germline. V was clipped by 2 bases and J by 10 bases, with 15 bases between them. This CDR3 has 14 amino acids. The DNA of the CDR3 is TGTGCCAGCAGTGAAATTGGGCAGGGGGGCGAGCAGTTCTTC. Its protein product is CASSEIGQGGEQFF.

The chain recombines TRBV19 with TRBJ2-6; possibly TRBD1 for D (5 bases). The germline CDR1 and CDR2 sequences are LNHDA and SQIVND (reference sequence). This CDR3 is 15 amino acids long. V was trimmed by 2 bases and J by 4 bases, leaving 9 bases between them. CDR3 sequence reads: CASSIQGEGANVLTF. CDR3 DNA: TGTGCCAGTAGTATACAGGGTGAGGGGGCCAACGTCCTGACTTTC.

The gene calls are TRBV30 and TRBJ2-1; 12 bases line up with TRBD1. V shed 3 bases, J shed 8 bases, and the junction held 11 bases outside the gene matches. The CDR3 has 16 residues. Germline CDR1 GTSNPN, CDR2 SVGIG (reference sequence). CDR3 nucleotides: TGTGCCTGGAGGGGACAGGGGGCTCGACTAGCTGATGAGCAGTTCTTC. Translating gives CAWRGQGARLADEQFF.

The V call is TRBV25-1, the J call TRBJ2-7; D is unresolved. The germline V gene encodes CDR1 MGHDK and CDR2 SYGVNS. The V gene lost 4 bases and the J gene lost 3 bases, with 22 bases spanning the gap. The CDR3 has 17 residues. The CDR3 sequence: CASSAPFERVSGYEQYF. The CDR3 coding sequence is TGTGCCAGCAGTGCTCCCTTTGAGAGAGTATCGGGCTACGAGCAGTACTTC.

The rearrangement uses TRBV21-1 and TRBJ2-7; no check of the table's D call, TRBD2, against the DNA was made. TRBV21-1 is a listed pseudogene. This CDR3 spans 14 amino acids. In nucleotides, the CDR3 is TGTGCCAGTAGTCTCAGCGGGAGGAAGTACGAGCAGTACTTC. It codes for CASSLSGRKYEQYF.

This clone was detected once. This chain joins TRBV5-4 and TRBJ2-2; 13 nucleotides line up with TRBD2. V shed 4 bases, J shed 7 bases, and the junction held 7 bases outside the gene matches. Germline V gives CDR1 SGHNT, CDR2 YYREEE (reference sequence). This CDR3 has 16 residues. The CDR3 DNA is TGTGCCAGCAGCATTACTAGCGGGAGGGAAGACGGGGAGCTGTTTTTT. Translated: CASSITSGREDGELFF. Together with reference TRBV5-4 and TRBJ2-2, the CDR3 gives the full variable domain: ETGVTQSPTHLIKTRGQQVTLRCSSQSGHNTVSWYQQALGQGPQFIFQYYREEENGRGNFPPRFSGLQFPNYSSELNVNALELDDSALYLCASSITSGREDGELFFGEGSRLTVL.

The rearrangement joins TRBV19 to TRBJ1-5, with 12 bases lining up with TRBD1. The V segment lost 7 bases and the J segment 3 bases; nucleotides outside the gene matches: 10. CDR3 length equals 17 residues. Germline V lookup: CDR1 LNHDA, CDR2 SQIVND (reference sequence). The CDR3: CASIGSLGQGANQPQHF. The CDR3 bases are TGTGCCAGTATTGGGTCATTGGGACAGGGGGCCAATCAGCCCCAGCATTTT. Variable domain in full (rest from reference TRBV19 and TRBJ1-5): DGGITQSPKYLFRKEGQNVTLSCEQNLNHDAMYWYRQDPGQGLRLIYYSQIVNDFQKGDIAEGYSVSREKKESFPLTVTSAQKNPTAFYLCASIGSLGQGANQPQHFGDGTRLSIL.

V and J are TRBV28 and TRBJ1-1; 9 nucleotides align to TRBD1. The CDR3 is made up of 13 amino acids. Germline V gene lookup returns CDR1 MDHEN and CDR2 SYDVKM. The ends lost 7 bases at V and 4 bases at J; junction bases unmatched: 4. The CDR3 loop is CASTLQGATEAFF. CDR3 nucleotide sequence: TGTGCCAGCACCTTACAGGGGGCCACTGAAGCTTTCTTT.

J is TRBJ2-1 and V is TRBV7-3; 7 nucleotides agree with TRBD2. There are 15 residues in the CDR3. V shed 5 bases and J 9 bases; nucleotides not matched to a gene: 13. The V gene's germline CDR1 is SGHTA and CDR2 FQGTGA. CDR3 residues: CASSPRPSPGGEQFF. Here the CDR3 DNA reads TGTGCCAGCAGCCCAAGGCCTTCCCCGGGAGGTGAGCAGTTCTTC. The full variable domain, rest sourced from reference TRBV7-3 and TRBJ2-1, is GAGVSQTPSNKVTEKGKYVELRCDPISGHTALYWYRQSLGQGPEFLIYFQGTGAADDSGLPNDRFFAVRPEGSVSTLKIQRTERGDSAVYLCASSPRPSPGGEQFFGPGTRLTVL.

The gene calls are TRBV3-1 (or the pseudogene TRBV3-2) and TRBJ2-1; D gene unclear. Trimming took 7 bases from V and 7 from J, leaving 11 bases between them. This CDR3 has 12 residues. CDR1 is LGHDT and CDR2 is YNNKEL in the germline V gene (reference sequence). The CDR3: CASTLTGNEQFF. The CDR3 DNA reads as TGTGCCAGCACCTTGACTGGTAATGAGCAGTTCTTC.

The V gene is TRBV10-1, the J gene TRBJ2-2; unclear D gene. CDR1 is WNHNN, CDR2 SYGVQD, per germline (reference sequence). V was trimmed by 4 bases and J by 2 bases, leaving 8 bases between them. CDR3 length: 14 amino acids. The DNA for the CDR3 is TGCGCCAGCAGTGGACTGACTAACACCGGGGAGCTGTTTTTT. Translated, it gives CASSGLTNTGELFF.

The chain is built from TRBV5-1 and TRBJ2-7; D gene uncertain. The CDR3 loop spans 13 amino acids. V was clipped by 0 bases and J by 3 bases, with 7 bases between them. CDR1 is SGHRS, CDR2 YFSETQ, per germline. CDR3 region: CASSLGLLYEQYF. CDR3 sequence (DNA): TGCGCCAGCAGCTTGGGACTTCTCTACGAGCAGTACTTC.

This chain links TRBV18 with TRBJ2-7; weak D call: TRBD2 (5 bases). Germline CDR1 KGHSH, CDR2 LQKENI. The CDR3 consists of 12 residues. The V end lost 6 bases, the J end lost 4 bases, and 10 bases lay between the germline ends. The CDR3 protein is CASSSGRYEQYF. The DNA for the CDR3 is TGTGCCAGCTCCTCGGGGAGATACGAGCAGTACTTC. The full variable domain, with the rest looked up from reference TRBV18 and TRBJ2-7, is NAGVMQNPRHLVRRRGQEARLRCSPMKGHSHVYWYRQLPEEGLKFMVYLQKENIIDESGMPKERFSAEFPKEGPSILRIQQVVRGDSAAYFCASSSGRYEQYFGPGTRLTVT.

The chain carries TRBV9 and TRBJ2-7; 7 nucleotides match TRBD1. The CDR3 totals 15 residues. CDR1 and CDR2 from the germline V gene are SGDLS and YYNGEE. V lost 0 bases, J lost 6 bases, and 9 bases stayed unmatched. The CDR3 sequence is CASSVGGTVLGEQYF. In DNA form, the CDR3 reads TGTGCCAGCAGCGTAGGGGGGACAGTTTTGGGCGAGCAGTACTTC.

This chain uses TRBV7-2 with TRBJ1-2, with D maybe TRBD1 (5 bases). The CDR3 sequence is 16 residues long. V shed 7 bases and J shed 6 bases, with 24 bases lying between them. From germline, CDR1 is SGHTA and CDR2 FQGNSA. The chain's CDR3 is CASTPRGGVRLHGYTF. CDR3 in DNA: TGTGCCAGCACTCCCCGCGGGGGAGTCCGCCTTCATGGCTACACCTTC.

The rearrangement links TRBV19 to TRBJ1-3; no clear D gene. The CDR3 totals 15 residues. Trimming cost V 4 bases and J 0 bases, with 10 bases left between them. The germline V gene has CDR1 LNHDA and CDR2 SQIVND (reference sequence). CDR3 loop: CASSNRRNSGNTIYF. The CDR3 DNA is TGTGCCAGTAGTAACAGACGGAACTCTGGAAACACCATATATTTT.

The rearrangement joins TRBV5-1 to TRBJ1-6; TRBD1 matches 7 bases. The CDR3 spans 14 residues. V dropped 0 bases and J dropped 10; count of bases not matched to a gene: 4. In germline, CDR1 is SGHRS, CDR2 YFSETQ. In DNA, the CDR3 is TGCGCCAGCAGCTTGGTGAACAGGGGCTCACCCCTCCACTTT. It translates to CASSLVNRGSPLHF. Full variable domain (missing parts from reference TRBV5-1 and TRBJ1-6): KAGVTQTPRYLIKTRGQQVTLSCSPISGHRSVSWYQQTPGQGLQFLFEYFSETQRNKGNFPGRFSGRQFSNSRSEMNVSTLELGDSALYLCASSLVNRGSPLHFGNGTRLTVT.